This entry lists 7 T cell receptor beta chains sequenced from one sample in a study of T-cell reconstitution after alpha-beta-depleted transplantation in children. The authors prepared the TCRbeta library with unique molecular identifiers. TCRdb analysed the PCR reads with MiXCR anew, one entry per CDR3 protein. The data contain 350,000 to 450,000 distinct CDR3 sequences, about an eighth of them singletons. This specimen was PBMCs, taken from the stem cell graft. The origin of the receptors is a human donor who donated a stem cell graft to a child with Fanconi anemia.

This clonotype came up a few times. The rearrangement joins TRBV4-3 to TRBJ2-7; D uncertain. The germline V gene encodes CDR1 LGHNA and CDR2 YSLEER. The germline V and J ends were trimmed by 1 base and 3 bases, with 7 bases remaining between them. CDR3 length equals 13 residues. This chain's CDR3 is CASSQGVGYEQYF. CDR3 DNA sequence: TGCGCCAGCAGCCAAGGGGTAGGCTACGAGCAGTACTTC.

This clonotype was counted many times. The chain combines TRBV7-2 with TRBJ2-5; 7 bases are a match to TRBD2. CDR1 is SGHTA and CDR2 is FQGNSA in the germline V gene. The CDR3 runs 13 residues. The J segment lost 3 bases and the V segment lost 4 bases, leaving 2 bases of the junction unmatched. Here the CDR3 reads CASSSAGKETQYF. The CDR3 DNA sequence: TGTGCCAGCAGCTCAGCGGGGAAAGAGACCCAGTACTTC.

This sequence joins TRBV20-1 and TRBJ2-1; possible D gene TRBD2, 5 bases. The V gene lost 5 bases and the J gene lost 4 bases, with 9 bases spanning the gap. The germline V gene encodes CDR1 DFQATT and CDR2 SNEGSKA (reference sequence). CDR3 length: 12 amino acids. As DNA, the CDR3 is TGCAGTGCTGAGACGGGATACAATGAGCAGTTCTTC. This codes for CSAETGYNEQFF.

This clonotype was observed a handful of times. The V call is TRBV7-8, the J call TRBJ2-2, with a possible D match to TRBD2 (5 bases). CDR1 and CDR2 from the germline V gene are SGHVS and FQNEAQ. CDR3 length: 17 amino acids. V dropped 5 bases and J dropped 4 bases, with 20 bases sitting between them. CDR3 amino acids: CASSLERRPAPTGELFF. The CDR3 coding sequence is TGTGCCAGCAGCCTAGAGCGGAGGCCTGCGCCCACCGGGGAGCTGTTTTTT.

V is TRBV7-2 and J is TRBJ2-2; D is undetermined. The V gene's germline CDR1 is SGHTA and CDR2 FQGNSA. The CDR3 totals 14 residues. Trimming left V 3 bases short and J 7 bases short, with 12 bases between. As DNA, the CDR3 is TGTGCCAGCAGCTTGAGCGCCGCGATCGGGGAGCTGTTTTTT. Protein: CASSLSAAIGELFF.

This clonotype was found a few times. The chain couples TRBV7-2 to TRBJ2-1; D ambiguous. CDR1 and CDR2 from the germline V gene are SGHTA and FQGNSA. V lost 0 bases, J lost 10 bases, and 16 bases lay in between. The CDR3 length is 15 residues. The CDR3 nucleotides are TGTGCCAGCAGCTTAGCTTGGCAGCCTCCGAGGGAGCAGTTCTTC. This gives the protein CASSLAWQPPREQFF.

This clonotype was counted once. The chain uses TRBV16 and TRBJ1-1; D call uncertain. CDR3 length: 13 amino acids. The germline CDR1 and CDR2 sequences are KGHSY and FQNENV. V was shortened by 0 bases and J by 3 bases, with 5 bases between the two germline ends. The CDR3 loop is CASSQSEDTEAFF. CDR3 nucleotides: TGTGCCAGCAGCCAATCAGAGGACACTGAAGCTTTCTTT.